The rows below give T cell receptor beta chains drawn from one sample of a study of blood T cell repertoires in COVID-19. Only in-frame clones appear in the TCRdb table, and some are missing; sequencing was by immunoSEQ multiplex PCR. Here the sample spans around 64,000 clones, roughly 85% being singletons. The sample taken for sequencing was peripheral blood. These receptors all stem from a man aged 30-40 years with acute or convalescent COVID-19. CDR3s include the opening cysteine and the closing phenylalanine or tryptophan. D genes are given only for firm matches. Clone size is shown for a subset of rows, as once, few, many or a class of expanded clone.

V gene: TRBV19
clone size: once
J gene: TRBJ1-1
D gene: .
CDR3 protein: CASRTGGLGAEAFF
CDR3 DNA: TGTGCCAGTAGGACCGGGGGGCTTGGCGCTGAAGCTTTCTTT

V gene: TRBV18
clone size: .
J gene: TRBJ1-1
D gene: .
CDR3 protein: CASSLHDRTNTEAFF
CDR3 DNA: TGTGCCAGCTCACTCCACGACAGGACGAACACTGAAGCTTTCTTT

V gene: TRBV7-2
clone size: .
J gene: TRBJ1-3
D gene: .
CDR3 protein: CASSPLPGSLGPGNTIYF
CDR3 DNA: TGTGCCAGCAGCCCCCTACCAGGATCCTTGGGGCCTGGAAACACCATATATTTT

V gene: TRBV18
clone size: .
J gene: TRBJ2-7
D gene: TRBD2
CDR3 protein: CASSEREVYEQYF
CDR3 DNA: TGTGCCAGCTCGGAACGGGAGGTCTACGAGCAGTACTTC

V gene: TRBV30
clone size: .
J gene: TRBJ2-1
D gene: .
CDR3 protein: CAWSASQRVRGYNEQFF
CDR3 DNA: TGTGCCTGGAGTGCCTCCCAGCGGGTGCGGGGCTACAATGAGCAGTTCTTC

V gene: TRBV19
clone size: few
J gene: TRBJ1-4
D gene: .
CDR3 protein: CASSMRRGDELFF
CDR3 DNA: TGTGCCAGTAGTATGAGGAGGGGCGATGAACTGTTTTTT

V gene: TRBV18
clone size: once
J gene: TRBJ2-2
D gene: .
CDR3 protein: CASSPETGWATGELFF
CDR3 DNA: TGTGCCAGCTCACCAGAGACAGGCTGGGCCACCGGGGAGCTGTTTTTT

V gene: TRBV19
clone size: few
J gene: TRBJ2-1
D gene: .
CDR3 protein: CASSRASYNEQFF
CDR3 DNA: TGTGCCAGTAGCAGGGCCTCCTACAATGAGCAGTTCTTC

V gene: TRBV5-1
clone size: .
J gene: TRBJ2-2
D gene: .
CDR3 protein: CASSPTPSGELFF
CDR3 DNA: TGCGCCAGCAGTCCGACTCCGTCCGGGGAGCTGTTTTTT

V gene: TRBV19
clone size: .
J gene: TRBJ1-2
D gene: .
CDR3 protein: CASSTWGPYGYTF
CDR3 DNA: TGTGCCAGTAGTACCTGGGGCCCCTATGGCTACACCTTC

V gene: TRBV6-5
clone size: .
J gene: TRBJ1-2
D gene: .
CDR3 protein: CASSYSDRTYGYTF
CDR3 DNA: TGTGCCAGCAGTTACTCCGACAGAACCTATGGCTACACCTTC

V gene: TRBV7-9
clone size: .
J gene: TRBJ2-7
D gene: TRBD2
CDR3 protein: CASTPGLHGREEQYF
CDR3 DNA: TGTGCCAGCACCCCAGGGCTGCATGGGAGGGAAGAGCAGTACTTC

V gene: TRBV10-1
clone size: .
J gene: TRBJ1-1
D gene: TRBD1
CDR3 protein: CANSPQGANTEAFF
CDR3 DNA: TGCGCCAACTCCCCACAGGGGGCGAACACTGAAGCTTTCTTT

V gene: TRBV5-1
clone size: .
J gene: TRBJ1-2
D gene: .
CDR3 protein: CASSLGERGYTF
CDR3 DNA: TGCGCCAGCAGCTTGGGGGAGAGAGGCTACACCTTC

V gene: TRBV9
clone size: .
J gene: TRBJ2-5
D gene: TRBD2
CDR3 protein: CASSVTSGWETQYF
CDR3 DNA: TGTGCCAGCAGCGTTACTAGCGGTTGGGAGACCCAGTACTTC

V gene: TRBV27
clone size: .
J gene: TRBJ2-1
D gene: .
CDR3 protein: CASSLSWGTGNEQFF
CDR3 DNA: TGTGCCAGCAGTTTATCGTGGGGAACAGGGAATGAGCAGTTCTTC

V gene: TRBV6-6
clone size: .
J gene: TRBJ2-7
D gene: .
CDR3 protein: CASRTSAGRGYEQYF
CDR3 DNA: TGTGCCAGCAGAACCTCTGCGGGCAGAGGCTACGAGCAGTACTTC

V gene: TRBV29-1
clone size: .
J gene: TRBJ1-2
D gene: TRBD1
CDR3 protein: CSVGDRTGGVGYTF
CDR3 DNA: TGCAGCGTTGGCGATCGGACAGGGGGAGTAGGCTACACCTTC

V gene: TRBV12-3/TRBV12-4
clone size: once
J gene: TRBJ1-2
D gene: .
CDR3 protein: CASRPPGTHGYTF
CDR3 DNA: TGTGCCAGCAGACCCCCCGGGACTCATGGCTACACCTTC

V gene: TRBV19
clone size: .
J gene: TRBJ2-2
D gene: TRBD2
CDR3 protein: CATTPRGEGYTGELFF
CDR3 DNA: TGTGCCACCACACCCCGTGGGGAGGGGTACACCGGGGAGCTGTTTTTT

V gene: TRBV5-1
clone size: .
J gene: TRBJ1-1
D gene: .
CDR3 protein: CASSLALGRSTEAFF
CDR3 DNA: TGCGCCAGCAGCTTGGCGTTAGGTAGGAGCACTGAAGCTTTCTTT

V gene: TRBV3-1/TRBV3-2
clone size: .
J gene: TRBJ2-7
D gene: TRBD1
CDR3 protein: CASSPPGTGSGEQYF
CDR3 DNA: TGTGCCAGCAGCCCCCCTGGGACAGGGTCTGGTGAGCAGTACTTC

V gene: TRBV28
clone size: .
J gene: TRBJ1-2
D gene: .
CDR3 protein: CASSLLERAGDGYTF
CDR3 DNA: TGTGCCAGCAGTTTACTTGAACGGGCAGGGGATGGCTACACCTTC

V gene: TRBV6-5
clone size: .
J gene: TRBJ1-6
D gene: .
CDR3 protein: CASSYGVSSYNSPLHF
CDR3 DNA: TGTGCCAGCAGTTACGGAGTGAGCTCCTATAATTCACCCCTCCACTTT

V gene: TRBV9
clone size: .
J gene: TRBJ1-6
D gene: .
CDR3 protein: CASSTGNSPLHF
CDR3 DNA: TGTGCCAGCAGTACAGGGAATTCACCCCTCCACTTT

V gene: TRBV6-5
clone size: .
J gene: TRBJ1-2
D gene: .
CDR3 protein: CASSYSARGESYGYTF
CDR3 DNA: TGTGCCAGCAGTTACTCGGCCAGGGGAGAATCCTATGGCTACACCTTC

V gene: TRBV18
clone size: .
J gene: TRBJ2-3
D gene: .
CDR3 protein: CASSQRQEDTQYF
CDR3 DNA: TGTGCCAGCTCACAACGACAGGAAGATACGCAGTATTTT

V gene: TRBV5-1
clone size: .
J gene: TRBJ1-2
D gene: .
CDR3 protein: CASRKQERDGYTF
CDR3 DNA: TGCGCCAGCAGAAAACAGGAACGGGATGGCTACACCTTC

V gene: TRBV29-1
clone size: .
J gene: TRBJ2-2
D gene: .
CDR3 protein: CSVESWQGGELFF
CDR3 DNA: TGCAGCGTTGAAAGCTGGCAGGGCGGGGAGCTGTTTTTT

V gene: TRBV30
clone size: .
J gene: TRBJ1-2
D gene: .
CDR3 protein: CAWSEAAEDYGYTF
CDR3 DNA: TGTGCCTGGAGTGAGGCGGCGGAGGACTATGGCTACACCTTC

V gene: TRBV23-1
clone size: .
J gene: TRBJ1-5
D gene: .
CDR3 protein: CASSQSRGGPQHF
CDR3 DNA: TGCGCCAGCAGTCAATCGAGGGGGGGGCCCCAGCATTTT

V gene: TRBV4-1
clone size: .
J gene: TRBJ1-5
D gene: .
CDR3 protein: CASSQFAGGLNQPQHF
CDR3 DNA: TGCGCCAGCAGCCAATTTGCGGGGGGACTCAATCAGCCCCAGCATTTT

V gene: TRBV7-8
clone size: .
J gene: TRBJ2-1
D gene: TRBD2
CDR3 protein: CASSYTGSSGRAHEQFF
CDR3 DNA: TGTGCCAGCAGCTATACCGGATCTAGCGGGAGGGCCCATGAGCAGTTCTTC

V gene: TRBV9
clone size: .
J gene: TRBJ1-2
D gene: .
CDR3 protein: CASSVSPGQNYGYTF
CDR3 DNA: TGTGCCAGCAGCGTTTCACCGGGACAAAACTATGGCTACACCTTC

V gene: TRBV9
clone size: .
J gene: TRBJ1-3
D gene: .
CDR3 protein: CASSVGPDFSGNTIYF
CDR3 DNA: TGTGCCAGCAGCGTAGGTCCAGATTTTTCTGGAAACACCATATATTTT

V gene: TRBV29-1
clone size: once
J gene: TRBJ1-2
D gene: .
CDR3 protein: CSVEVGRGYTF
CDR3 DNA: TGCAGCGTTGAGGTCGGGAGGGGCTACACCTTC

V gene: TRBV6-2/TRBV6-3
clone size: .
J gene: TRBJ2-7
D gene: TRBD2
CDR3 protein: CASSRPRGSYEQYF
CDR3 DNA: TGTGCCAGCAGCCGTCCGCGCGGGAGCTACGAGCAGTACTTC

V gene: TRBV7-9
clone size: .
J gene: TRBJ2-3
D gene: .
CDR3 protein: CASSRGGLPLDTQYF
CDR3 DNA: TGTGCCAGCAGTCGAGGGGGACTACCATTAGATACGCAGTATTTT

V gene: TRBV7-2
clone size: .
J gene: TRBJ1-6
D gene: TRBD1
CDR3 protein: CASSYGTGGTSPLHF
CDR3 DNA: TGTGCCAGCAGCTATGGGACAGGGGGGACTTCACCCCTCCACTTT